The source of this T cell receptor beta chain is a study of shared clonotypes between healthy human individuals. Profiling relied on immunoSEQ multiplex PCR, and the TCRdb table lists in-frame clones only, not all of them. Among 800,000 or so clones listed, 96% were seen once. The naive CD8 population came from CD45RO-negative cells selected for CCR7, without terminally differentiated effector memory CD45RA+ cells. Every one of the donors was a Caucasian adult that lived in Nashville, Tennessee. V lost 0 bases and J 7 bases, leaving 9 bases between the germline ends. Germline loops: CDR1 WNHNN, CDR2 SYGVQD (reference sequence). The CDR3 has 14 amino acids.

V is TRBV10-1 and J is TRBJ2-2; no clear D. The sequence was obtained from a man between 25 and 39 years old in good health. The sequenced sample was naive CD8+ T cells sorted from blood. CDR3 residues: CASSESMSGGELFF. As DNA, the CDR3 is TGCGCCAGCAGTGAGTCGATGTCCGGCGGGGAGCTGTTTTTT.